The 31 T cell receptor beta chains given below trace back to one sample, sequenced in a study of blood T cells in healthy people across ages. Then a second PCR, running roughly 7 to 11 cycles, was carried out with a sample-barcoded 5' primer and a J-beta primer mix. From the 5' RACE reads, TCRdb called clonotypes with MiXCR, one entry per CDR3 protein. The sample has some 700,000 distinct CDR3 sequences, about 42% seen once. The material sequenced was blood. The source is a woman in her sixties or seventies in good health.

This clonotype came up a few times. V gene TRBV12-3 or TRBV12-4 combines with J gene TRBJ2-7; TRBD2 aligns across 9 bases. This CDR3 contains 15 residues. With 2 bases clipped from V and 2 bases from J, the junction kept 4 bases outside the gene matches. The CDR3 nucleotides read TGTGCCAGCAGTTTAAATAGCGGGGGCCCCTACGAGCAGTACTTC. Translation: CASSLNSGGPYEQYF.

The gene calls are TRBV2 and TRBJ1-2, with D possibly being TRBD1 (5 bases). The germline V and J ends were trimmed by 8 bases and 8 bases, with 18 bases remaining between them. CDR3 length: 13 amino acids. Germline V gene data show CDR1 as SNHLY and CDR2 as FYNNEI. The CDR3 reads CASASRDVGGYTF. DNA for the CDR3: TGTGCCAGCGCCTCAAGGGACGTGGGGGGCTACACCTTC. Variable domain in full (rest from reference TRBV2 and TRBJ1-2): EPEVTQTPSHQVTQMGQEVILRCVPISNHLYFYWYRQILGQKVEFLVSFYNNEISEKSEIFDDQFSVERPDGSNFTLKIRSTKLEDSAMYFCASASRDVGGYTFGSGTRLTVV.

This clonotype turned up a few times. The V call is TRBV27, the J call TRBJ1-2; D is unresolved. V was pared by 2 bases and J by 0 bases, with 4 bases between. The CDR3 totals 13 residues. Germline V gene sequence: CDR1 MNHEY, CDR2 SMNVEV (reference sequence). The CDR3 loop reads CASSLMANYGYTF. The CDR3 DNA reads TGTGCCAGCAGTTTAATGGCTAACTATGGCTACACCTTC.

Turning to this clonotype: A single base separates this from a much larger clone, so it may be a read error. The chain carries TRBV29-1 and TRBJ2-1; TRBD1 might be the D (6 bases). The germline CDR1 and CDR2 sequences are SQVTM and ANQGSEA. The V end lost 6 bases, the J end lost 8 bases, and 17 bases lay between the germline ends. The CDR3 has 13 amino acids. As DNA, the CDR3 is TGCAGCGTCTCGAGGGTGGGGGCGGATGAGCAGTTCTTC. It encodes CSVSRVGADEQFF.

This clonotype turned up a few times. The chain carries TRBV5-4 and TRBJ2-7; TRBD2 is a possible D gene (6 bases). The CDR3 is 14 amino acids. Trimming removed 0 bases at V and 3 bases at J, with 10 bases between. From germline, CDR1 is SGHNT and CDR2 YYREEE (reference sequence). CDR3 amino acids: CASSLEISGYEQYF. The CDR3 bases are TGTGCCAGCAGCTTGGAGATTAGCGGCTACGAGCAGTACTTC.

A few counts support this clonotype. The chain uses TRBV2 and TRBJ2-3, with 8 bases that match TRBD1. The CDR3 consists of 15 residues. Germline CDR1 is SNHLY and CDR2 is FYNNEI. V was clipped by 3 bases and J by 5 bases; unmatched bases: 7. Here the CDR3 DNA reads TGTGCCAGCAGTGACAGGACAGGGCGTTTAGATACGCAGTATTTT. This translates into CASSDRTGRLDTQYF.

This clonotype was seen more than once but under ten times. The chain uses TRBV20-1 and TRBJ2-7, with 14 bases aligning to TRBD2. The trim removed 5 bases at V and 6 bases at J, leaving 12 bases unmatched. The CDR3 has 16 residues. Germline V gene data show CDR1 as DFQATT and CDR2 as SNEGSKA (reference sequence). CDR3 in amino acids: CSAPGLAGAEHSEQYF. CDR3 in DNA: TGCAGTGCTCCGGGACTAGCGGGAGCCGAACACAGCGAGCAGTACTTC.

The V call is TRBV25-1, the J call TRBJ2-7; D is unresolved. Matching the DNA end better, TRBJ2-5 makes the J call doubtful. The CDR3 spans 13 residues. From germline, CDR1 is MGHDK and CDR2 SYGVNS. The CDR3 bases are TGTGCCAGCAGTGACGCCAGCGAGGAGACCCAGTACTTC. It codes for CASSDASEETQYF.

The CDR3 protein is CSAAKPGLSSYEQYF. The CDR3 nucleotides are TGCAGTGCCGCCAAGCCCGGCTTAAGCTCCTACGAGCAGTACTTC. The V gene is TRBV20-1, the J gene TRBJ2-7; D unresolved. The CDR3 totals 15 residues. Looked up from germline, CDR1 is DFQATT and CDR2 is SNEGSKA (reference sequence). V was clipped by 6 bases and J by 0 bases, with 18 bases between them.

The CDR3 DNA follows: TGCAGCGTTGGACCAGGGTGGGGCTACACCTTC. Translation: CSVGPGWGYTF. V is TRBV29-1 and J is TRBJ1-2, with a weak D call TRBD1 (5 bases). With 4 bases removed from V and 8 bases from J, the gap between germline ends came to 11 bases. The CDR3 is 11 residues long. Germline assignment: CDR1 SQVTM and CDR2 ANQGSEA. The variable domain in full, with the rest retrieved from reference TRBV29-1 and TRBJ1-2, is SAVISQKPSRDICQRGTSLTIQCQVDSQVTMMFWYRQQPGQSLTLIATANQGSEATYESGFVIDKFPISRPNLTFSTLTVSNMSPEDSSIYLCSVGPGWGYTFGSGTRLTVV.

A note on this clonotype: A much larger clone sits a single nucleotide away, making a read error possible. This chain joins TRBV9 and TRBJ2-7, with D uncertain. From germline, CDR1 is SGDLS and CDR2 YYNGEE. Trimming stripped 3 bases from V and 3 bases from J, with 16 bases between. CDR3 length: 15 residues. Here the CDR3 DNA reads TGTGCCAGCAGCGACCCGACGGCGCCACTCTACGAGCAGTACTTC. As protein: CASSDPTAPLYEQYF.

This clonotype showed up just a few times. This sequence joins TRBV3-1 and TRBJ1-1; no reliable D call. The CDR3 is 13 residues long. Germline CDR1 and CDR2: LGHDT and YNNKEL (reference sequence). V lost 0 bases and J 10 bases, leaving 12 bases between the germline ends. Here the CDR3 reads CASSQETVLGAFF. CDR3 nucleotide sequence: TGTGCCAGCAGCCAAGAGACGGTTTTAGGAGCTTTCTTT.

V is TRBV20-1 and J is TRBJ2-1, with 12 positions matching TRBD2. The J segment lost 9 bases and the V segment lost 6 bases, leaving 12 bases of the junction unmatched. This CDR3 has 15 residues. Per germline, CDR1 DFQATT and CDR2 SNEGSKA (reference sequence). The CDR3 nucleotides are TGCAGTGCACCTCTAGCGGGGGGGGCATCGGGTGAGCAGTTCTTC. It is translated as CSAPLAGGASGEQFF.

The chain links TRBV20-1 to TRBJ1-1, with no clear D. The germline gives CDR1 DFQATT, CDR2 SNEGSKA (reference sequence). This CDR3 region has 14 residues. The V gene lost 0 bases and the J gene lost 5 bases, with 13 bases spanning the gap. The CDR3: CSARDKGFRTEAFF. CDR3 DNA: TGCAGTGCTAGAGATAAGGGTTTTCGGACTGAAGCTTTCTTT.

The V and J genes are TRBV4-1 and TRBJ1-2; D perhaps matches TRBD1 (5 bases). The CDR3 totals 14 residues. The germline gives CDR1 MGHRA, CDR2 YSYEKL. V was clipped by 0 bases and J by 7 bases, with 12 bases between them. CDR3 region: CASSQDRDCCGYTF. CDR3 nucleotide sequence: TGCGCCAGCAGCCAAGATAGGGACTGCTGTGGCTACACCTTC.

The DNA of the CDR3 is TGTGCCAGCAGTTTAAATCGCGGGGGGAGGTCCGAGCAGTACTTC. The encoded protein is CASSLNRGGRSEQYF. The chain employs TRBV12-3 or TRBV12-4 and TRBJ2-5; 8 bases align to TRBD2. The better agreement between TRBJ2-7 and the DNA end casts doubt on the J call. The CDR3 totals 15 residues.

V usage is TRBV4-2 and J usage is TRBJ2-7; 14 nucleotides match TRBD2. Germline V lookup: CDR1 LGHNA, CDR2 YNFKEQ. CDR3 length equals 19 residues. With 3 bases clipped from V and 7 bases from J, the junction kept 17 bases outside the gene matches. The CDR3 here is CASSHGLAGGTPRGREQYF. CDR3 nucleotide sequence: TGTGCCAGCAGCCATGGACTAGCGGGAGGAACCCCTCGGGGGCGTGAGCAGTACTTC.

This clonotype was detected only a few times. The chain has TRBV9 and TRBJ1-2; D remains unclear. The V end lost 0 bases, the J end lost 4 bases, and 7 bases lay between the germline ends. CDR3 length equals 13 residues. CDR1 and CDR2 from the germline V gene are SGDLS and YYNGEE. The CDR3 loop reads CASSVDEVYGYTF. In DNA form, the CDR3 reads TGTGCCAGCAGCGTAGATGAGGTCTATGGCTACACCTTC.

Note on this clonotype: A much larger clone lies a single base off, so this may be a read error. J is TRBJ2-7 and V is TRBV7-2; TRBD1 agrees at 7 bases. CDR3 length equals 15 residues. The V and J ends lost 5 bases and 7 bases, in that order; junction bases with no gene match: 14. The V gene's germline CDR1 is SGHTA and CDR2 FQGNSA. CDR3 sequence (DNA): TGTGCCAGCAGCGCGGACAGGAGTCTTAGGAGTGAGCAGTACTTC. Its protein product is CASSADRSLRSEQYF.

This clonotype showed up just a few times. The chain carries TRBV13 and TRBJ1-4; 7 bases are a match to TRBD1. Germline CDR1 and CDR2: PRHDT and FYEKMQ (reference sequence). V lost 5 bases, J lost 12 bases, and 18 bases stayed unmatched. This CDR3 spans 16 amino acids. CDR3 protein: CASSPSGTAVLEELFF. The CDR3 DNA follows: TGTGCCAGCAGCCCATCCGGGACAGCTGTCTTGGAGGAACTGTTTTTT.

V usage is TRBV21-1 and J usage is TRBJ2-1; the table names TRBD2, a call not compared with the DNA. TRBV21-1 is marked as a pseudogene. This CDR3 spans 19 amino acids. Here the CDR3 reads CASSIEVREWRGEHNEQFF. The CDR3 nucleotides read TGTGCCAGCAGCATCGAGGTGAGGGAATGGCGGGGGGAACACAATGAGCAGTTCTTC.

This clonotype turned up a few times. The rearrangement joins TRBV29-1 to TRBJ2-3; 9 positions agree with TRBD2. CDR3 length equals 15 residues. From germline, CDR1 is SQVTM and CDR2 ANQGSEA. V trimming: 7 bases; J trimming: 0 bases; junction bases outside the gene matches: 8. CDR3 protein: CSAGGRGGSTDTQYF. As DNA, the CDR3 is TGCAGCGCCGGGGGGCGGGGGGGTAGCACAGATACGCAGTATTTT.

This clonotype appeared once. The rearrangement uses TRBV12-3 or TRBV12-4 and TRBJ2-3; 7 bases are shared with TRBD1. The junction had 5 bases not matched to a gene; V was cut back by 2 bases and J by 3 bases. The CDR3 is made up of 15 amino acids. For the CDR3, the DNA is TGTGCCAGCAGTTTATTAGGGGGCAGAACAGATACGCAGTATTTT. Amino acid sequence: CASSLLGGRTDTQYF.

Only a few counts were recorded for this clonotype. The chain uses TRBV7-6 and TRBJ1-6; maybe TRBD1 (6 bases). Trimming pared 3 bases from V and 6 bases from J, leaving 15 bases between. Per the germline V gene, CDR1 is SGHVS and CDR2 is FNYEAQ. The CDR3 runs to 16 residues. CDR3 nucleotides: TGTGCCAGCAGCTTTGGACAGACCTTAATTAATTCACCCCTCCACTTT. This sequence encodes CASSFGQTLINSPLHF.

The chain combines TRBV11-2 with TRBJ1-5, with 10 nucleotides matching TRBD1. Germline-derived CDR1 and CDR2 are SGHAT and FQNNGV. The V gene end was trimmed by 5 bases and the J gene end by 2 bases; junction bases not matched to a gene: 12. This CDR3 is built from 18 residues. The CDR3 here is CASSRTGGWSLGNQPQHF. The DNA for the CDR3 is TGTGCCAGCAGCAGGACAGGGGGATGGTCCTTGGGCAATCAGCCCCAGCATTTT.

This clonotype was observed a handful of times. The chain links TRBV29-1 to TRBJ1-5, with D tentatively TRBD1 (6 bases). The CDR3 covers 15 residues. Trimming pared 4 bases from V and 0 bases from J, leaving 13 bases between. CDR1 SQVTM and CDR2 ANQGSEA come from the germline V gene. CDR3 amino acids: CSVGLGHHSNQPQHF. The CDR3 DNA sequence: TGCAGCGTTGGGTTGGGACACCATAGCAATCAGCCCCAGCATTTT.

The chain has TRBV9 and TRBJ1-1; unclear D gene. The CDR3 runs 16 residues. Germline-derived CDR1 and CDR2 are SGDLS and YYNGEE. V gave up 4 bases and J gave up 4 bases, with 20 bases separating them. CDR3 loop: CASSLSYRVGGTEAFF. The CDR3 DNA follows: TGTGCCAGCAGCCTTAGCTATCGGGTAGGAGGCACTGAAGCTTTCTTT.

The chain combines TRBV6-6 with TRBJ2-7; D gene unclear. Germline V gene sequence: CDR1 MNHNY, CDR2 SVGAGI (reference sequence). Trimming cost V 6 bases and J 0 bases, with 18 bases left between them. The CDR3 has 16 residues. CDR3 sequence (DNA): TGTGCCAGCAGAAAGGGTAACCCTCCAATCTCCTACGAGCAGTACTTC. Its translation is CASRKGNPPISYEQYF.

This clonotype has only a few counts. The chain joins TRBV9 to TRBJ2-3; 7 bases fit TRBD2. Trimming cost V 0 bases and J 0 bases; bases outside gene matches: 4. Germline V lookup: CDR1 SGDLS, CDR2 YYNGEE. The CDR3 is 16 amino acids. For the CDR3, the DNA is TGTGCCAGCAGCGTAGCCGGGAGGACTAGCACAGATACGCAGTATTTT. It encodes CASSVAGRTSTDTQYF.

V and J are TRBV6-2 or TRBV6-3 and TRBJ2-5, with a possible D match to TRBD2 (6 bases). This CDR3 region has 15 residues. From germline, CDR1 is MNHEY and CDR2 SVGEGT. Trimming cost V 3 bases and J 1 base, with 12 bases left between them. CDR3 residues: CASSYPLGGQETQYF. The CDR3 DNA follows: TGTGCCAGCAGTTATCCCTTGGGGGGCCAAGAGACCCAGTACTTC.

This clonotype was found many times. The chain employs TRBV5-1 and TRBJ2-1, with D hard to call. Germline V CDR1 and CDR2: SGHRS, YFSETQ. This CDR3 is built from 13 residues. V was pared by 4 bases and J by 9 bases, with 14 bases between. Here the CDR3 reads CASSPAPPPEQFF. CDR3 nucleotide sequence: TGCGCCAGCAGCCCAGCCCCGCCGCCTGAGCAGTTCTTC.